This section outlines one TCR beta chain sequence together with its context. Original handling: Reference gene primer amplification in the assay estimated nucleated cell counts. Profiling relied on immunoSEQ multiplex PCR, and the TCRdb table lists in-frame clones only, not all of them. The D gene and trimming were derived from the DNA, and the V and J assignments and clone size from that table. This table holds over 120,000 clones, 81% found once. This sample was included in a study of blood T cell repertoires in COVID-19. On the study more broadly: T cells, B-cell-depleted T cells, or PBMCs provided the cDNA or gDNA that served as material.

There are 14 residues in the CDR3. CDR1 MDHEN and CDR2 SYDVKM come from the germline V gene. The V segment lost 6 bases and the J segment 0 bases; nucleotides outside the gene matches: 4. Sequencing used peripheral blood. The chain recombines TRBV28 with TRBJ1-2; 7 bases are a match to TRBD1. The TCR originated in a human donor in a cohort sampled during active COVID-19. The CDR3 DNA reads TGTGCCAGCAGAGCAGGGACAGCTAACTATGGCTACACCTTC. Amino acid sequence: CASRAGTANYGYTF.